This T cell receptor (beta chain) is from a study of vaccination effects on CD4 cells after COVID-19. Points on this clone: Its antigen is undetermined.

Sequencing was preceded by expansion of antigen-specific CD4+ T cells with viral peptide pools in the ViraFEST assay. It was after approximately 10 days of culture that CD4+ T cells were isolated. Nobody among the vaccine recipients had prior SARS-CoV-2 infection (nucleocapsid antibodies were negative). Peptides at around 10 ug/ml and IL-2 at 10 IU/ml were added to more than 1.5 million PBMC per well. The authors replaced half the medium with IL-2 medium on days 3 and 7. Assay used: immunoSEQ multiplex PCR; TCRdb lists only in-frame clones, some missing. The table shows 30,000 to 35,000 clones, with about 80% occurring only once. Study findings and constraints: Late in the post-vaccination period, infection-induced and vaccine-induced clones underwent marked clonal contraction. Healthy vaccine recipients' vaccine-induced clones were almost all SARS-CoV-2 mono-reactive.

Trimming took 1 base from V and 7 from J, leaving 10 bases between them. The CDR3 covers 13 residues. The TCR originated in a human donor who received a COVID-19 vaccine. The J gene is TRBJ1-1, the V gene TRBV12-3 or TRBV12-4; possible D gene TRBD1, 5 bases. Sequencing was performed on CD4+ T cells from PBMCs cultured with HCoV-OC43 spike peptides, taken before COVID-19 vaccination. The subset: HCoV-OC43 spike overlapping peptide pool stimulation. The CDR3 DNA is TGTGCCAGCAGTTTAGGCGACGGGGGTGAAGCTTTCTTT. Encoded protein: CASSLGDGGEAFF.